These 8 T cell receptor beta chains share one sample of origin, sequenced in a study of CD4 T cells in relation to SARS-CoV-2 and coronaviruses. For these TCRs, the target antigens are not known. Clones were read by immunoSEQ multiplex PCR, and TCRdb kept only the in-frame ones, dropping some. The table has more than 25,000 clones, just under 75% seen once. The unexposed donors gave CD4+ T cells in about 2011-2018, prior to COVID-19. The cells were cultured for about ten days before CD4+ T cells were isolated. Sequencing used CD4+ T cells from PBMCs, cultured in vitro. The receptors shown here come from a human donor in good health.

This clone was observed a single time. This rearrangement joins TRBV11-2 to TRBJ2-7; 7 bases are a match to TRBD2. Germline CDR1 SGHAT, CDR2 FQNNGV. V gave up 4 bases and J gave up 0 bases; unmatched junction bases: 9. CDR3 length: 16 amino acids. DNA of the CDR3: TGTGCCAGCAGCTCCTTCCCGCGGGGGAGCTCCTACGAGCAGTACTTC. It is translated as CASSSFPRGSSYEQYF.

The J gene is TRBJ2-3, the V gene TRBV4-3, with D perhaps matching TRBD2 (6 bases). This CDR3 is built from 16 residues. V was pared by 0 bases and J by 1 base, with 11 bases between. Germline V gives CDR1 LGHNA, CDR2 YSLEER. CDR3 residues: CASSQEVAGRTDTQYF. The CDR3 DNA reads TGCGCCAGCAGCCAAGAGGTTGCGGGGCGCACAGATACGCAGTATTTT.

The chain employs TRBV5-1 and TRBJ1-6; D might be TRBD1 (5 bases). Germline CDR1 reads SGHRS; CDR2 reads YFSETQ. Between the trimmed V and J ends, which lost 5 bases and 7 bases, there was a span of 10 bases. CDR3 length: 13 residues. CDR3 DNA: TGCGCCAGCAGAGACAGCGGCAATTCACCCCTCCACTTT. Translating gives CASRDSGNSPLHF.

The chain joins TRBV2 to TRBJ2-1; the D gene is possibly TRBD2 (6 bases). V lost 2 bases and J 5 bases, leaving 16 bases between the germline ends. This CDR3 is built from 16 residues. Germline V lookup: CDR1 SNHLY, CDR2 FYNNEI. As DNA, the CDR3 is TGTGCCAGCAGTGAAATAGCGCCCACGGGGGACAATGAGCAGTTCTTC. Its translation: CASSEIAPTGDNEQFF.

The genes are TRBV4-2 and TRBJ1-4; D gene unclear. V was clipped by 1 base and J by 5 bases, with 14 bases between them. The germline gives CDR1 LGHNA, CDR2 YNFKEQ. The CDR3 runs 16 residues. The CDR3 DNA sequence: TGTGCCAGCAGCCAAGGAGGGTCGGGTATAAATGAAAAACTGTTTTTT. Translation gives CASSQGGSGINEKLFF.

This clone has just a few counts. The gene calls are TRBV7-6 and TRBJ2-7; D may be TRBD2 (6 bases). V dropped 0 bases and J dropped 6 bases, with 12 bases sitting between them. CDR3 size: 14 residues. Germline loops: CDR1 SGHVS, CDR2 FNYEAQ. The CDR3 bases are TGTGCCAGCAGCTTAGCGCTGGAGGGTTCCGAGCAGTACTTC. It encodes CASSLALEGSEQYF.

The chain is built from TRBV5-6 and TRBJ1-2; D is possibly TRBD1 (5 bases). Germline V gene lookup returns CDR1 SGHDT and CDR2 YYEEEE. The CDR3 spans 13 residues. Trimming stripped 5 bases from V and 0 bases from J, with 8 bases between. DNA of the CDR3: TGTGCCAGCAGGCCGACAGCTAACTATGGCTACACCTTC. Translating it yields CASRPTANYGYTF.

The chain links TRBV7-8 to TRBJ1-1, with 7 positions matching TRBD1. Germline V lookup: CDR1 SGHVS, CDR2 FQNEAQ. V shed 4 bases and J 0 bases; nucleotides not matched to a gene: 8. There are 16 residues in the CDR3. CDR3 bases: TGTGCCAGCAGCTCACAACAGGGGCAAGTGAACACTGAAGCTTTCTTT. This translates into CASSSQQGQVNTEAFF.